Presented here are 18 T cell receptor beta chains from one specimen sequenced in a study of T cells in Graves' hyperthyroidism and ophthalmopathy. TCR beta CDR3 regions were amplified from RNA transcripts. With the HTBI primer set, the TCR CDR3 went through a first round of RT-PCR. MiXCR, run by TCRdb on the multiplex PCR reads, gives a single entry per CDR3 protein. The table has a few hundred thousand distinct CDR3 sequences, about a sixth seen once; the top ten hold about 41%. Specimen: blood. Source of these receptors: a man aged 35 to 55 with Graves' hyperthyroidism.

This clonotype was seen many times. This rearrangement joins TRBV12-3 or TRBV12-4 to TRBJ2-3, with TRBD2 identical over 9 bases. V lost 3 bases to trimming and J lost 0 bases; unmatched junction nucleotides: 1. This CDR3 comprises 15 residues. The CDR3 sequence: CASSLAGGSTDTQYF. The CDR3 DNA reads as TGTGCCAGCAGTTTGGCGGGGGGGAGCACAGATACGCAGTATTTT.

V gene TRBV20-1 combines with J gene TRBJ1-2; maybe TRBD1 (6 bases). The length of the CDR3 is 14 residues. The germline CDR1 and CDR2 sequences are DFQATT and SNEGSKA (reference sequence). V dropped 2 bases and J dropped 7 bases, with 17 bases sitting between them. The CDR3 DNA reads TGCAGTGCTAGATTTAGCGGGGGGCGGGGTGGCTACACCTTC. Protein: CSARFSGGRGGYTF.

At least ten counts were recorded for this clonotype. The V gene is TRBV6-2 or TRBV6-3, the J gene TRBJ2-7, with D uncertain. Germline V gives CDR1 MNHEY, CDR2 SVGEGT. Deletions cut 4 bases from V and 3 bases from J, with 13 bases between. The CDR3 is made up of 14 amino acids. CDR3 in DNA: TGTGCCAGCAGTTCCGCCTTGATCAGCTACGAGCAGTACTTC. Its protein is CASSSALISYEQYF.

In this sample, this clonotype turned up many times. This chain connects TRBV24-1 to TRBJ1-5; maybe TRBD1 (6 bases). Germline lookup yields CDR1 KGHDR and CDR2 SFDVKD. This CDR3 is 14 amino acids long. Trimming took 7 bases from V and 0 from J, leaving 9 bases between them. The CDR3 spells CATSSGVSNQPQHF. As DNA, the CDR3 is TGTGCCACCAGCTCAGGGGTTAGCAATCAGCCCCAGCATTTT.

This clonotype was detected ten times or more. The chain recombines TRBV30 with TRBJ2-7; D is perhaps TRBD1 or TRBD2 (5 bases each). The germline gives CDR1 GTSNPN, CDR2 SVGIG (reference sequence). This CDR3 is built from 12 residues. Trimming removed 5 bases at V and 3 bases at J, with 11 bases between. Here the CDR3 reads CAWRGPFYEQYF. The DNA of the CDR3 is TGTGCCTGGCGGGGCCCTTTCTACGAGCAGTACTTC.

This clonotype was seen many times. The V and J genes are TRBV12-3 or TRBV12-4 and TRBJ2-7; D gene unclear. The length of the CDR3 is 13 residues. The germline V and J ends were trimmed by 5 bases and 1 base, with 9 bases remaining between them. The DNA of the CDR3 is TGTGCCAGCAGTGACGGTCGATCCTACGAGCAGTACTTC. This encodes CASSDGRSYEQYF.

This clonotype was seen at least ten times. The rearrangement joins TRBV6-2 or TRBV6-3 to TRBJ2-7; 10 bases line up with TRBD2. Unmatched junction bases numbered 5, after V lost 7 bases and J lost 2 bases. This CDR3 has 14 residues. Germline V gene lookup returns CDR1 MNHEY and CDR2 SVGEGT. The CDR3 region is CASINSGGAYEQYF. CDR3 nucleotides: TGTGCCAGCATTAACAGCGGGGGGGCCTACGAGCAGTACTTC.

This clonotype was detected only a few times. This chain joins TRBV5-1 and TRBJ1-4; 7 nucleotides line up with TRBD1. V trimming: 3 bases; J trimming: 5 bases; junction bases outside the gene matches: 10. The CDR3 is 16 amino acids. The V gene's germline CDR1 is SGHRS and CDR2 YFSETQ. DNA for the CDR3: TGCGCCAGCAGCTCCGGACAGGTCCTTCTAAATGAAAAACTGTTTTTT. Its translation is CASSSGQVLLNEKLFF.

This clonotype was counted ten times or more. The chain links TRBV24-1 to TRBJ2-2, with D perhaps TRBD1 (6 bases). V was clipped by 4 bases and J by 5 bases, with 13 bases between them. Germline loops: CDR1 KGHDR, CDR2 SFDVKD. The CDR3 is 15 residues long. This chain's CDR3 is CATSDHNRETGELFF. DNA of the CDR3: TGTGCCACCAGTGACCACAACAGGGAGACCGGGGAGCTGTTTTTT.

Many counts were recorded for this clonotype. The V call is TRBV29-1, the J call TRBJ2-1; 9 bases fit TRBD1. The CDR3 spans 14 residues. Per the germline V gene, CDR1 is SQVTM and CDR2 is ANQGSEA. V gave up 3 bases and J gave up 5 bases; unmatched junction bases: 5. CDR3 coding DNA: TGCAGCGTTGATCCGGACAGGGGAAACAATGAGCAGTTCTTC. Encoded protein: CSVDPDRGNNEQFF.

This clonotype was observed a handful of times. This chain connects TRBV6-2 or TRBV6-3 to TRBJ2-2, with D unclear. Looked up from germline, CDR1 is MNHEY and CDR2 is SVGEGT. The V end was cut by 6 bases, the J end by 7 bases, with 6 bases between. This CDR3 comprises 11 residues. The CDR3 DNA sequence: TGTGCCAGCAGAAGGGTCGGGGAGCTGTTTTTT. This gives the protein CASRRVGELFF.

In this sample, this clonotype turned up many times. The J gene is TRBJ1-1, the V gene TRBV7-3; no clear D. The germline gives CDR1 SGHTA, CDR2 FQGTGA. The CDR3 runs to 13 residues. Trimming cost V 9 bases and J 1 base, with 12 bases left between them. The CDR3 sequence: CASKSGPNTEAFF. CDR3 nucleotide sequence: TGTGCCAGTAAGAGCGGCCCGAACACTGAAGCTTTCTTT.

In this sample, this clonotype turned up many times. One end of the junction does not line up with germline, which may come from a read error. The V and J genes are TRBV5-1 and TRBJ1-6, with D perhaps TRBD1 (6 bases). Per the germline V gene, CDR1 is SGHRS and CDR2 is YFSETQ. The CDR3 length is 16 residues. The CDR3 nucleotides read TGCGCCAGCAGCTTGGAAGGCAGGGGCTATGATTCACCCCTCCACTTT. Amino acids: CASSLEGRGYDSPLHF.

This clonotype has a handful of counts. The V and J genes are TRBV7-8 and TRBJ1-4, with TRBD1 as a possible D gene (6 bases). The CDR3 spans 15 residues. Germline V gene sequence: CDR1 SGHVS, CDR2 FQNEAQ. V shed 5 bases and J shed 7 bases, with 17 bases lying between them. This chain's CDR3 is CASSLGGQGSEKLFF. The CDR3, as DNA: TGTGCCAGCAGCCTAGGGGGGCAGGGGAGTGAAAAACTGTTTTTT.

This clonotype has only a few counts. The CDR3: CASSTRPRYGYTF. The DNA for the CDR3 is TGTGCCAGTAGTACGAGACCACGCTATGGCTACACCTTC. V usage is TRBV19 and J usage is TRBJ1-2; no definite D call. CDR1 and CDR2 from the germline V gene are LNHDA and SQIVND (reference sequence). V was trimmed by 4 bases and J by 4 bases, leaving 10 bases between them. This CDR3 has 13 residues.

This clonotype came up a few times. This rearrangement joins TRBV7-9 to TRBJ2-7, with D maybe TRBD1 (6 bases). CDR1 SEHNR and CDR2 FQNEAQ come from the germline V gene (reference sequence). This CDR3 comprises 14 residues. V was cut by 4 bases and J by 6 bases, with 16 bases left in between. The CDR3 DNA sequence: TGTGCCAGCAGCTCCGGACAGACCGGGCTCGAGCAGTACTTC. It specifies CASSSGQTGLEQYF. The whole variable domain, filled in from reference TRBV7-9 and TRBJ2-7, reads DTGVSQNPRHKITKRGQNVTFRCDPISEHNRLYWYRQTLGQGPEFLTYFQNEAQLEKSRLLSDRFSAERPKGSFSTLEIQRTEQGDSAMYLCASSSGQTGLEQYFGPGTRLTVT.

At least ten counts were recorded for this clonotype. The rearrangement joins TRBV6-2 or TRBV6-3 to TRBJ2-1, with D tentatively TRBD2 (6 bases). This CDR3 spans 17 amino acids. V was trimmed by 5 bases and J by 2 bases, leaving 19 bases between them. In germline, CDR1 is MNHEY, CDR2 SVGEGT. As DNA, the CDR3 is TGTGCCAGCAGTAAGACTAGAGACGGGGAGCCCTACAATGAGCAGTTCTTC. This sequence encodes CASSKTRDGEPYNEQFF.

This clonotype was recorded many times. The rearrangement uses TRBV29-1 and TRBJ2-7; no firm D call. V gave up 5 bases and J gave up 0 bases, with 8 bases separating them. CDR1 and CDR2 from the germline V gene are SQVTM and ANQGSEA. The CDR3 sequence is 12 residues long. The CDR3 DNA reads TGCAGCGTTTATTTTACCTCCTACGAGCAGTACTTC. Protein sequence: CSVYFTSYEQYF.